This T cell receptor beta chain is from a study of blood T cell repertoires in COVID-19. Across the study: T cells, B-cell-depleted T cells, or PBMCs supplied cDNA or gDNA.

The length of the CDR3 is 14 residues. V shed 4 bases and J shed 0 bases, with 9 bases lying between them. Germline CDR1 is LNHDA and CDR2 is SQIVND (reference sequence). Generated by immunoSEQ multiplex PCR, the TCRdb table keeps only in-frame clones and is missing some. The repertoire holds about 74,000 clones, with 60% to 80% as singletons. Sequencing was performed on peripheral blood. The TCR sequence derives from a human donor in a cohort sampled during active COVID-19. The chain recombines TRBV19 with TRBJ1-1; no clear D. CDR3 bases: TGTGCCAGTAGTACCTCACGGGTGAACACTGAAGCTTTCTTT. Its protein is CASSTSRVNTEAFF.